Presented here are 5 T cell receptor beta chains from one specimen sequenced in a study of blood T cell repertoires in COVID-19. This table comes from immunoSEQ multiplex PCR, and its TCRdb copy is limited to in-frame clones, with some not included. The sample has about 220,000 clones; approximately 90% are singletons. Material for sequencing was peripheral blood. The receptors stem from a man aged 35-49 years with acute or convalescent COVID-19.

This chain links TRBV29-1 with TRBJ1-2, with 7 bases fitting TRBD1. After removal of 6 bases from V and 1 base from J, the junction contained 5 bases not matched to a gene. This CDR3 contains 13 residues. Germline loops: CDR1 SQVTM, CDR2 ANQGSEA. The CDR3 region is CSVAGQLNYGYTF. The CDR3 DNA reads as TGCAGCGTCGCGGGACAGCTTAACTATGGCTACACCTTC.

V gene TRBV4-1 combines with J gene TRBJ2-7; 13 bases line up with TRBD2. Trimming removed 4 bases from V and 3 bases from J; junction bases left unmatched: 3. The CDR3 spans 15 residues. CDR1 and CDR2 (germline): MGHRA, YSYEKL. The DNA for the CDR3 is TGCGCCAGCAGCCGACTAGCGGGAGGAGGCTACGAGCAGTACTTC. Amino acid sequence: CASSRLAGGGYEQYF.

The V gene is TRBV18, the J gene TRBJ2-1; D is possibly TRBD1 (6 bases). The V end lost 5 bases, the J end lost 4 bases, and 12 bases lay between the germline ends. The CDR3 is 14 amino acids. Germline V lookup: CDR1 KGHSH, CDR2 LQKENI. The CDR3, as DNA: TGTGCCAGCTCAAGTTCAGGGGAATACAATGAGCAGTTCTTC. Translation gives CASSSSGEYNEQFF.

The rearrangement joins TRBV14 to TRBJ1-1; the D is unclear. This CDR3 is built from 12 residues. Looked up from germline, CDR1 is SGHDN and CDR2 is FVKESK. V shed 5 bases and J shed 5 bases, with 9 bases lying between them. CDR3 nucleotide sequence: TGTGCCAGCAGCGTCGGTTGGACTGAAGCTTTCTTT. Amino acids: CASSVGWTEAFF.

The rearrangement uses TRBV5-6 and TRBJ2-2; the match to TRBD1 covers 9 bases. V lost 4 bases, J lost 1 base, and 11 bases stayed unmatched. The CDR3 consists of 18 residues. The V gene's germline CDR1 is SGHDT and CDR2 YYEEEE. CDR3 DNA: TGTGCCAGCAGCATATACACAGGGGGCGGTTTGAACACCGGGGAGCTGTTTTTT. Translation gives CASSIYTGGGLNTGELFF. Full variable domain (outside the CDR3, taken from reference TRBV5-6 and TRBJ2-2): DAGVTQSPTHLIKTRGQQVTLRCSPKSGHDTVSWYQQALGQGPQFIFQYYEEEERQRGNFPDRFSGHQFPNYSSELNVNALLLGDSALYLCASSIYTGGGLNTGELFFGEGSRLTVL.